One and the same sample provided the 15 T cell receptor beta chains below, sequenced in a study of blood T cell repertoires in COVID-19. This table comes from immunoSEQ multiplex PCR, and its TCRdb copy is limited to in-frame clones, with some not included. The data show some 99,000 clones, 80% to 90% seen once. The specimen was peripheral blood. The receptors were gathered from a human donor in a cohort sampled during active COVID-19.

The chain recombines TRBV19 with TRBJ1-1; 9 bases are a match to TRBD1. Looked up from germline, CDR1 is LNHDA and CDR2 is SQIVND (reference sequence). V gave up 8 bases and J gave up 2 bases; unmatched junction bases: 9. CDR3 size: 15 residues. CDR3 sequence: CASVRQGGPNTEAFF. Written as DNA, the CDR3 is TGTGCCAGTGTTCGACAGGGGGGACCAAACACTGAAGCTTTCTTT.

This rearrangement joins TRBV7-2 to TRBJ1-1; 8 bases align to TRBD1. Germline CDR1 reads SGHTA; CDR2 reads FQGNSA. This CDR3 contains 18 residues. V gave up 2 bases and J gave up 3 bases; unmatched junction bases: 14. CDR3 in DNA: TGTGCCAGCAGCTTATTTCTTCGCCCCACAGGGGGTCACACTGAAGCTTTCTTT. It specifies CASSLFLRPTGGHTEAFF.

V usage is TRBV6-5 and J usage is TRBJ1-6; D ambiguous. The CDR3 consists of 14 residues. Trimming stripped 3 bases from V and 13 bases from J, with 16 bases between. Germline V lookup: CDR1 MNHEY, CDR2 SVGAGI. The CDR3 loop reads CASSYTDSQYPLHF. The CDR3, as DNA: TGTGCCAGCAGTTATACGGACTCTCAATACCCCCTCCACTTT.

The chain carries TRBV5-6 and TRBJ2-7; D unresolved. Germline V lookup: CDR1 SGHDT, CDR2 YYEEEE. The germline V and J ends were trimmed by 2 bases and 6 bases, with 9 bases remaining between them. CDR3 length: 12 residues. CDR3 amino acids: CASSLRGGEQYF. The CDR3 DNA sequence: TGTGCCAGCAGCTTACGAGGTGGCGAGCAGTACTTC.

The chain carries TRBV5-1 and TRBJ2-2; possibly TRBD2 for D (5 bases). The V and J ends lost 0 bases and 3 bases respectively, with 6 bases between them. The CDR3 totals 14 residues. Germline CDR1 is SGHRS and CDR2 is YFSETQ. The CDR3 reads CASSLDGDTGELFF. In DNA, the CDR3 is TGCGCCAGCAGCTTGGACGGGGACACCGGGGAGCTGTTTTTT.

The chain is built from TRBV5-6 and TRBJ1-2; 9 bases match TRBD1. V shed 4 bases, J shed 4 bases, and the junction held 8 bases outside the gene matches. This CDR3 region has 15 residues. From germline, CDR1 is SGHDT and CDR2 YYEEEE. The DNA of the CDR3 is TGTGCCAGCAGCCCGAGCCCGACAGGGGGCTATGGCTACACCTTC. It specifies CASSPSPTGGYGYTF. The complete variable domain, with remaining parts taken from reference TRBV5-6 and TRBJ1-2, reads DAGVTQSPTHLIKTRGQQVTLRCSPKSGHDTVSWYQQALGQGPQFIFQYYEEEERQRGNFPDRFSGHQFPNYSSELNVNALLLGDSALYLCASSPSPTGGYGYTFGSGTRLTVV.

The chain recombines TRBV4-1 with TRBJ1-5; TRBD1 might be the D (6 bases). Germline CDR1 and CDR2: MGHRA and YSYEKL. The length of the CDR3 is 15 residues. V shed 0 bases and J shed 4 bases, with 10 bases lying between them. CDR3 nucleotides: TGCGCCAGCAGCCAAGACAGGGGAGATAATCAGCCCCAGCATTTT. Translated: CASSQDRGDNQPQHF.

The J gene is TRBJ2-3, the V gene TRBV12-5; 9 bases match TRBD2. The CDR3 is 14 amino acids. V dropped 5 bases and J dropped 5; count of bases not matched to a gene: 5. In germline, CDR1 is LGHNT, CDR2 FRNRAP. The CDR3 DNA is TGTGCTAGTGGTCAGGGACTAGCTAGAGATACGCAGTATTTT. Protein: CASGQGLARDTQYF.

V usage is TRBV19 and J usage is TRBJ2-1; 7 nucleotides align to TRBD1. After removal of 5 bases from V and 8 bases from J, the junction contained 12 bases not matched to a gene. Germline CDR1 and CDR2: LNHDA and SQIVND (reference sequence). The CDR3 length is 15 residues. CDR3 bases: TGTGCCAGTAGTGTTTACAGGGGACCGTTCTATGAGCAGTTCTTC. Translating it yields CASSVYRGPFYEQFF.

The chain combines TRBV11-3 with TRBJ2-7; D is possibly TRBD2 (6 bases). V was shortened by 4 bases and J by 6 bases, with 10 bases between the two germline ends. The CDR3 spans 12 residues. The germline gives CDR1 SGHNT, CDR2 YENEEA. The DNA of the CDR3 is TGTGCCAGCAGCTCCCGGGAGTTCGAGCAGTACTTC. It is translated as CASSSREFEQYF.

V is TRBV7-9 and J is TRBJ2-1; TRBD2 matches at 7 bases. The V segment lost 5 bases and the J segment 7 bases; nucleotides outside the gene matches: 5. In germline, CDR1 is SEHNR, CDR2 FQNEAQ (reference sequence). This CDR3 is built from 13 residues. CDR3 region: CASSQTSHNEQFF. CDR3 bases: TGTGCCAGCAGCCAGACTAGCCATAATGAGCAGTTCTTC.

The chain links TRBV5-6 to TRBJ1-2; D uncertain. Germline loops: CDR1 SGHDT, CDR2 YYEEEE. CDR3 length equals 14 residues. Trimming removed 3 bases from V and 3 bases from J, with 12 bases in between. The CDR3 region has the DNA TGTGCCAGCAGCTATGCGGATGCCCACTATGGCTACACCTTC. Its protein product is CASSYADAHYGYTF.

This sequence joins TRBV4-1 and TRBJ2-1; a possible D gene is TRBD2 (6 bases). Trimming stripped 0 bases from V and 9 bases from J, with 15 bases between. Germline V gene sequence: CDR1 MGHRA, CDR2 YSYEKL. CDR3 length equals 15 residues. Here the CDR3 reads CASSQDRGRLGEQFF. The CDR3, as DNA: TGCGCCAGCAGCCAAGATCGGGGGAGGCTCGGTGAGCAGTTCTTC.

The genes are TRBV18 and TRBJ2-5, with TRBD2 as a possible D gene (6 bases). CDR3 length: 13 amino acids. Trimming pared 6 bases from V and 1 base from J, leaving 9 bases between. The germline V gene encodes CDR1 KGHSH and CDR2 LQKENI. CDR3 DNA: TGTGCCAGCTCCCGCGGGATCCAAGAGACCCAGTACTTC. As protein: CASSRGIQETQYF.

The V call is TRBV11-2, the J call TRBJ2-3, with no clear D. V was pared by 3 bases and J by 2 bases, with 12 bases between. The CDR3 runs to 15 residues. The germline V gene has CDR1 SGHAT and CDR2 FQNNGV. CDR3 nucleotides: TGTGCCAGCAGCTTCTTAGCAGATCTCACAGATACGCAGTATTTT. This translates into CASSFLADLTDTQYF.